This T cell receptor beta chain was sequenced during a study of blood T cell repertoires in COVID-19. About the research overall: The samples span acute and convalescent COVID-19 from the United States, Italy and Spain. The analysed material was cDNA or gDNA that came from T cells, B-cell-depleted T cells, or PBMCs.

Per the original methods: Amplified reference gene primers provided the basis for estimating nucleated cell counts. Generated by immunoSEQ multiplex PCR, the TCRdb table keeps only in-frame clones and is missing some. V, J and clone size reflect that table, while D and trimming were determined from the DNA. The sample holds some 320,000 clones, more than 70% seen once. CDR1 is LGHNA and CDR2 is YSLEER in the germline V gene. This CDR3 contains 22 residues. V gave up 1 base and J gave up 6 bases, with 31 bases separating them. Specimen: peripheral blood. This chain joins TRBV4-3 and TRBJ1-6; D is possibly TRBD1 (6 bases). The origin of this receptor is a woman between 50 and 59 years old who had recovered from COVID-19. Here the CDR3 reads CASSQVGRTFATNREPNSPLHF. CDR3 DNA sequence: TGCGCCAGCAGCCAAGTCGGTAGGACATTTGCCACAAACAGGGAACCTAATTCACCCCTCCACTTT.